Listed below are T cell receptor beta chains from one sample, sequenced in a study of cytomegalovirus exposure and HLA in healthy donors. The assay was immunoSEQ multiplex PCR, and TCRdb's table has in-frame clones only and misses some. Of about 240,000 clones detected, approximately 81% appear once; the ten largest clones hold about 0.25%. The source material was PBMCs. The receptor source for this set is a girl under 10 years old in good health and CMV-seronegative. CDR3s include the opening cysteine and the closing phenylalanine or tryptophan. D genes are given only for firm matches. Not all rows give a size; the values are once, few, many and, for expanded clones, a class.

j_gene: TRBJ1-2
v_gene: TRBV28
d_gene: -
abundance: -
CDR3aa: CASTNRAGYTF
CDR3nt: TGTGCCAGCACCAACAGGGCCGGCTACACCTTC

j_gene: TRBJ1-1
v_gene: TRBV7-8
d_gene: TRBD1
abundance: -
CDR3aa: CASSTQGQSFEAFF
CDR3nt: TGTGCCAGCAGCACGCAGGGACAGAGCTTTGAAGCTTTCTTT

j_gene: TRBJ2-7
v_gene: TRBV6-5
d_gene: TRBD1
abundance: -
CDR3aa: CASRGRDSPYEQYF
CDR3nt: TGTGCCAGCAGGGGACGGGACAGCCCCTACGAGCAGTACTTC

j_gene: TRBJ2-1
v_gene: TRBV6-4
d_gene: -
abundance: -
CDR3aa: CASSNEIGDEQFF
CDR3nt: TGTGCCAGCAGTAATGAAATCGGGGATGAGCAGTTCTTC

j_gene: TRBJ1-3
v_gene: TRBV7-6
d_gene: TRBD1
abundance: -
CDR3aa: CASSATGEGNTIYF
CDR3nt: TGTGCCAGCAGCGCTACAGGGGAAGGAAACACCATATATTTT

j_gene: TRBJ2-5
v_gene: TRBV4-2
d_gene: TRBD2
abundance: -
CDR3aa: CASSQGVSGGQETQYF
CDR3nt: TGTGCCAGCAGCCAAGGTGTCTCGGGGGGGCAAGAGACCCAGTACTTC

j_gene: TRBJ2-2
v_gene: TRBV12-2
d_gene: -
abundance: few
CDR3aa: CASRPGTSGRETGELFF
CDR3nt: TGTGCAAGTCGCCCCGGGACTAGCGGGAGGGAGACCGGGGAGCTGTTTTTT

j_gene: TRBJ2-3
v_gene: TRBV29-1
d_gene: TRBD2
abundance: -
CDR3aa: CSVSKGTSSTDTQYF
CDR3nt: TGCAGCGTCTCGAAGGGGACTAGCTCGACAGATACGCAGTATTTT

j_gene: TRBJ2-7
v_gene: TRBV7-9
d_gene: -
abundance: -
CDR3aa: CATSGLPREQYF
CDR3nt: TGTGCCACCTCAGGACTCCCCCGCGAGCAGTACTTC

j_gene: TRBJ1-5
v_gene: TRBV6-1
d_gene: -
abundance: -
CDR3aa: CASSDEVQPQHF
CDR3nt: TGTGCCAGCAGTGATGAGGTACAGCCCCAGCATTTT

j_gene: TRBJ2-5
v_gene: TRBV5-4
d_gene: TRBD1
abundance: -
CDR3aa: CASRSVGRGPETQYF
CDR3nt: TGTGCCAGCAGGTCCGTCGGCAGGGGGCCGGAGACCCAGTACTTC

j_gene: TRBJ2-5
v_gene: TRBV5-6
d_gene: TRBD2
abundance: few
CDR3aa: CASSLLAGPQETQYF
CDR3nt: TGTGCCAGCAGCTTACTAGCGGGGCCCCAAGAGACCCAGTACTTC

j_gene: TRBJ2-1
v_gene: TRBV10-2
d_gene: TRBD2
abundance: -
CDR3aa: CASTPSKAGGYNEQFF
CDR3nt: TGCGCCAGCACTCCCTCTAAAGCGGGAGGCTACAATGAGCAGTTCTTC

j_gene: TRBJ2-7
v_gene: TRBV5-1
d_gene: -
abundance: -
CDR3aa: CASSLDRVSSYEQYF
CDR3nt: TGCGCCAGCAGCTTGGATCGGGTTAGCTCCTACGAGCAGTACTTC

j_gene: TRBJ1-1
v_gene: TRBV15
d_gene: -
abundance: once
CDR3aa: CATSRAGLNTEAFF
CDR3nt: TGTGCCACCAGCAGAGCAGGGTTGAACACTGAAGCTTTCTTT

j_gene: TRBJ1-5
v_gene: TRBV29-1
d_gene: -
abundance: -
CDR3aa: CSVDTGGSGQHF
CDR3nt: TGCAGCGTTGATACGGGAGGCAGCGGGCAGCATTTT

j_gene: TRBJ2-1
v_gene: TRBV7-9
d_gene: -
abundance: -
CDR3aa: CASSLFLGVDEQFF
CDR3nt: TGTGCCAGCAGCTTATTCCTCGGAGTTGATGAGCAGTTCTTC

j_gene: TRBJ2-1
v_gene: TRBV6-1
d_gene: TRBD1
abundance: -
CDR3aa: CASRRTGGAYNEQFF
CDR3nt: TGTGCCAGCAGGAGGACAGGGGGCGCCTACAATGAGCAGTTCTTC

j_gene: TRBJ2-7
v_gene: TRBV7-6
d_gene: -
abundance: -
CDR3aa: CASSRQSSYEQYF
CDR3nt: TGTGCCAGCAGCCGACAGAGCTCCTACGAGCAGTACTTC

j_gene: TRBJ2-1
v_gene: TRBV29-1
d_gene: -
abundance: -
CDR3aa: CSASGEQFF
CDR3nt: TGCAGCGCCTCGGGTGAGCAGTTCTTC

j_gene: TRBJ1-3
v_gene: TRBV6-5
d_gene: -
abundance: few
CDR3aa: CASSYWGTNNRNTIYF
CDR3nt: TGTGCCAGCAGTTACTGGGGCACCAATAACAGAAACACCATATATTTT

j_gene: TRBJ2-5
v_gene: TRBV5-6
d_gene: TRBD1
abundance: -
CDR3aa: CASSGTGRETQYF
CDR3nt: TGTGCCAGCAGCGGGACAGGGAGGGAGACCCAGTACTTC

j_gene: TRBJ2-5
v_gene: TRBV6-1
d_gene: -
abundance: -
CDR3aa: CASSEQGETQYF
CDR3nt: TGTGCCAGCAGTGAGCAGGGAGAGACCCAGTACTTC

j_gene: TRBJ2-5
v_gene: TRBV11-2
d_gene: -
abundance: -
CDR3aa: CATSRRGQFQETQYF
CDR3nt: TGTGCCACCTCCCGGCGGGGACAGTTCCAAGAGACCCAGTACTTC